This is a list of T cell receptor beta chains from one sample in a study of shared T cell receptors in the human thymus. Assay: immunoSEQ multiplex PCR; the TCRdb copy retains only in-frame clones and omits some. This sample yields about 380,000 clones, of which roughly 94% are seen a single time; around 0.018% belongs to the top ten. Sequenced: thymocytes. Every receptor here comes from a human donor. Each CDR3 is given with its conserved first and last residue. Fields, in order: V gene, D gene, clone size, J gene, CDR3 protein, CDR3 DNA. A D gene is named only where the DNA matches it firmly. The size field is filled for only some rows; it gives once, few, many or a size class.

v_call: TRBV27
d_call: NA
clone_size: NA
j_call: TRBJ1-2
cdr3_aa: CASSWRTLNYGYTF
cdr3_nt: TGTGCCAGCAGTTGGCGGACATTGAACTATGGCTACACCTTC

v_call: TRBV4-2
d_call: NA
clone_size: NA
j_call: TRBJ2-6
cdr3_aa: CASSQDPWSSGANVLTF
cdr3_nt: TGTGCCAGCAGCCAAGACCCTTGGAGCTCTGGGGCCAACGTCCTGACTTTC

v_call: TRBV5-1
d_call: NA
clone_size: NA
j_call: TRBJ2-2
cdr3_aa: CASSGQNTGELFF
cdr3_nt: TGCGCCAGCAGCGGACAGAACACCGGGGAGCTGTTTTTT

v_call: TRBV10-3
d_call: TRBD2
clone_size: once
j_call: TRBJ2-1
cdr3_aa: CAISQPTSGLSYNEQFF
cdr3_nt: TGTGCCATCAGCCAACCTACTAGCGGCCTCTCCTACAATGAGCAGTTCTTC

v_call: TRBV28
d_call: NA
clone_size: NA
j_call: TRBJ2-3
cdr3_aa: CASSLVMGDTQYF
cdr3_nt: NA

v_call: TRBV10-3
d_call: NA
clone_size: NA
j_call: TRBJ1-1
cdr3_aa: CAISEPPGPGRTEAFF
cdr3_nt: TGTGCCATCAGTGAGCCCCCCGGACCAGGGAGAACTGAAGCTTTCTTT

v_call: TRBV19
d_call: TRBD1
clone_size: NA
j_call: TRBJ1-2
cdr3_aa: CASSNGTEKVYGYTF
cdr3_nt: TGTGCCAGTAGTAACGGGACAGAAAAGGTCTATGGCTACACCTTC

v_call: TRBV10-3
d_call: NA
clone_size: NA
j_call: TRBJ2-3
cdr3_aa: CAISESAGTDTQYF
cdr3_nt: TGTGCCATCAGTGAGTCAGCGGGCACAGATACGCAGTATTTT

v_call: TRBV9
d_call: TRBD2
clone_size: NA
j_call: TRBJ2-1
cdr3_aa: CASSGGLAHYNEQFF
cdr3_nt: TGTGCCAGCAGCGGGGGACTAGCGCACTACAATGAGCAGTTCTTC

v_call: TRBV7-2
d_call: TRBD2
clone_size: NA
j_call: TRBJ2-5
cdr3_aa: CASSLATVGAGAQETQYF
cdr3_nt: TGTGCCAGCAGCTTAGCCACGGTCGGAGCGGGGGCTCAAGAGACCCAGTACTTC

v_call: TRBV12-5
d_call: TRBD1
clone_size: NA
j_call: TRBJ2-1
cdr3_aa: CASGTGVDEQFF
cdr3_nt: TGTGCTAGTGGGACAGGGGTGGATGAGCAGTTCTTC

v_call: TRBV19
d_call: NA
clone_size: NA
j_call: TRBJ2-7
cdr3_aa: CASSMAPIFYEQYF
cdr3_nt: TGTGCCAGTAGTATGGCCCCGATCTTCTACGAGCAGTACTTC

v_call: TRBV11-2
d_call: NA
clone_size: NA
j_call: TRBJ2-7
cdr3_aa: CASSSEQGNSYEQYF
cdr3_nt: TGTGCCAGCAGCTCCGAACAGGGTAACTCCTACGAGCAGTACTTC

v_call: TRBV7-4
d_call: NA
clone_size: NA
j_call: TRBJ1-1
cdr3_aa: CASSLQEPNTEAFF
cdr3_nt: TGTGCCAGCAGCCTCCAGGAACCCAACACTGAAGCTTTCTTT

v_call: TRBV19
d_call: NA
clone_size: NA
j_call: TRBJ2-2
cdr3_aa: CASSVSRVGTGELFF
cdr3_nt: TGTGCCAGTAGCGTAAGTAGGGTTGGCACCGGGGAGCTGTTTTTT

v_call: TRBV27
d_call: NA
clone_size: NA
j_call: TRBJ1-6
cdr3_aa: CASSPRDRRLNSPLHF
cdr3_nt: TGTGCCAGCAGTCCCCGGGACCGCAGATTAAATTCACCCCTCCACTTT

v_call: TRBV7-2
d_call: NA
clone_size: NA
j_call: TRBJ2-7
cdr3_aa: CASSLAGGYEQYF
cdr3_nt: TGTGCCAGCAGCTTAGCAGGGGGGTACGAGCAGTACTTC

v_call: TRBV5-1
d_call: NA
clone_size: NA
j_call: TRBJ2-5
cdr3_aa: CASRAGTCRTQYF
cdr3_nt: TGCGCCAGCAGGGCCGGGACCTGTCGAACCCAGTACTTC

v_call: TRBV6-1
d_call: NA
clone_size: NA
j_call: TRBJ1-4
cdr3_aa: CASSEGQSNEKLFF
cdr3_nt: TGTGCCAGCAGTGAAGGACAGTCTAATGAAAAACTGTTTTTT

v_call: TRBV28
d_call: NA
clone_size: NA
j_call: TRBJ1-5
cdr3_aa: CASREANQPQHF
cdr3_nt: TGTGCCAGCAGAGAGGCCAATCAGCCCCAGCATTTT

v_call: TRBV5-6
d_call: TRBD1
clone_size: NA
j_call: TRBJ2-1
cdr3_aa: CASSLDRGFYNEQFF
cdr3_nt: TGTGCCAGCAGCCTGGACAGGGGTTTCTACAATGAGCAGTTCTTC

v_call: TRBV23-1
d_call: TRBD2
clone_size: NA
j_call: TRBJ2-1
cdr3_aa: CASTHRFGTSGSGHNEQFF
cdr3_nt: TGCGCCAGCACCCACCGATTCGGGACTAGCGGGAGTGGGCACAATGAGCAGTTCTTC

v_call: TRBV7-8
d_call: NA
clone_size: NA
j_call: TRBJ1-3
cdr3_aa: CASSLAGEKGLGRNTIYF
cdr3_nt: TGTGCCAGCAGCTTAGCGGGGGAGAAGGGGCTTGGGAGAAACACCATATATTTT

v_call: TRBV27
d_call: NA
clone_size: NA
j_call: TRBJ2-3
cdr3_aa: CASSLTSTDTQYF
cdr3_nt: TGTGCCAGCAGTTTAACAAGCACAGATACGCAGTATTTT

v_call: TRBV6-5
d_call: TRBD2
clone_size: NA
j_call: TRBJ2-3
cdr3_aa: CASSCGRKTDTQYF
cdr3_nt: TGTGCCAGCAGTTGCGGGAGGAAGACAGATACGCAGTATTTT

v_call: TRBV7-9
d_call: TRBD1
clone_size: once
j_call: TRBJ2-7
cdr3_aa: CASSLSTGGYEQYF
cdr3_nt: TGTGCCAGCAGCTTAAGTACAGGGGGATACGAGCAGTACTTC

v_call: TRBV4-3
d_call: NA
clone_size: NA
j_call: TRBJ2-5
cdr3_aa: CASSQERREMETQYF
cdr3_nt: TGCGCCAGCAGCCAAGAGCGTCGGGAGATGGAGACCCAGTACTTC

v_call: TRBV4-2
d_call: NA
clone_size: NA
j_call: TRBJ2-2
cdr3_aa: CASSQAAVTGELFF
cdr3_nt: TGTGCCAGCAGCCAAGCGGCGGTCACCGGGGAGCTGTTTTTT

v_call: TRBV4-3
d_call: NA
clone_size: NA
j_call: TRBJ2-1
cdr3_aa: CASSQEGSGFEQFF
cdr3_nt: TGCGCCAGCAGCCAAGAAGGGTCGGGGTTTGAGCAGTTCTTC

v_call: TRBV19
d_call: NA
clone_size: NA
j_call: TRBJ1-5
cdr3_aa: CASSGELRRNQPQHF
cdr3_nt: TGTGCCAGTAGTGGCGAACTTAGGCGCAATCAGCCCCAGCATTTT

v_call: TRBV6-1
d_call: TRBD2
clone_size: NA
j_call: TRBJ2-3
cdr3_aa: CASSEAQLAESDTQYF
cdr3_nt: TGTGCCAGCAGTGAAGCGCAGCTAGCGGAGTCAGATACGCAGTATTTT

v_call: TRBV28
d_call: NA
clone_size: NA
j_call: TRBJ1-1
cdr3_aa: CASSPGPKATEAFF
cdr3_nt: TGTGCCAGCAGTCCCGGCCCAAAGGCCACTGAAGCTTTCTTT

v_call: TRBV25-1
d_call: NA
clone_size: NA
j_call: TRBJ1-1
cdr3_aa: CASRRGDTEAFF
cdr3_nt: TGTGCCAGCAGGAGGGGGGACACTGAAGCTTTCTTT

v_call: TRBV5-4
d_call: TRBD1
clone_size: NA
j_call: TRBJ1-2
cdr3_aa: CASSWGDRRHYGYTF
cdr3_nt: TGTGCCAGCAGCTGGGGGGACAGGAGGCACTATGGCTACACCTTC

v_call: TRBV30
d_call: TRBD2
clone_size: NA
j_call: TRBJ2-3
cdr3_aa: CAWSRLAEFTDTQYF
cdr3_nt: TGTGCCTGGAGTCGACTAGCGGAATTCACAGATACGCAGTATTTT

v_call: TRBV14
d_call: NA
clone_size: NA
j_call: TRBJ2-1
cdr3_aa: CASSRVGAAGANEQFF
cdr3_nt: TGTGCCAGCAGCCGTGTGGGAGCCGCTGGGGCCAATGAGCAGTTCTTC

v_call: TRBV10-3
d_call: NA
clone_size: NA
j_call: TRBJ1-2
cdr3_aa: CAISTRGGYTF
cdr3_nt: TGTGCCATCAGTACTCGGGGTGGCTACACCTTC

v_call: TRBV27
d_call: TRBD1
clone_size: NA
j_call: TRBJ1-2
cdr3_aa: CASRGTGLKNGYTF
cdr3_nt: TGTGCCAGCAGGGGGACAGGCCTGAAGAATGGCTACACCTTC

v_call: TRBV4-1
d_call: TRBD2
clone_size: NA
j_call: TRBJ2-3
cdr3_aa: CASSQDRGRGGSNTDTQYF
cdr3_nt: TGCGCCAGCAGCCAAGATAGGGGTAGAGGCGGGAGTAACACAGATACGCAGTATTTT

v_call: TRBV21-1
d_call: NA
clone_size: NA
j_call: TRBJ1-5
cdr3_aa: CASRRRQGQLRSNQPQHF
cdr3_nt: TGTGCCAGCCGCAGAAGACAGGGCCAACTGCGTAGCAATCAGCCCCAGCATTTT

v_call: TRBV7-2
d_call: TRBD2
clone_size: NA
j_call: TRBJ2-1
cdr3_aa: CASSVISGSNPNNEQFF
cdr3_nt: TGTGCCAGCAGCGTAATAAGCGGGAGCAATCCGAACAATGAGCAGTTCTTC

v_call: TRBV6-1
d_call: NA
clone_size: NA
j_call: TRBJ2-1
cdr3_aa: CASSEGREKRLGDEQFF
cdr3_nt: TGTGCCAGCAGTGAAGGTCGGGAGAAGCGGCTTGGTGATGAGCAGTTCTTC